The rows below give T cell receptor beta chains drawn from one sample of a study of CXCR3-negative and CXCR3-positive naive CD8 T cells. TCRdb re-called the 5' RACE reads and shows each CDR3 protein once, DNA omitted. The table lists 130,000 or so distinct CDR3 sequences, with around 0.27% in the top ten. Specimen: naive CXCR3- CD8+ T cells from blood. These receptors were collected from a human donor in good health. Some clones in this sample may be carry-over from other donors' samples. Each CDR3 is given with its conserved first and last residue. The order of the fields is J gene, CDR3 length, V gene, CDR3 protein.

j_gene: TRBJ2-1
len: 14
v_gene: TRBV28
CDR3aa: CASSPRYSYNEQFF

j_gene: TRBJ2-2
len: 15
v_gene: TRBV15
CDR3aa: CATSRESGTIGELFF

j_gene: TRBJ2-5
len: 13
v_gene: TRBV7-6
CDR3aa: CASSLRLQETQYF

j_gene: TRBJ2-7
len: 13
v_gene: TRBV10-2
CDR3aa: CACWGHPSVEQYF

j_gene: TRBJ1-1
len: 13
v_gene: TRBV4-1
CDR3aa: CASSQPEGTEAFF

j_gene: TRBJ2-1
len: 15
v_gene: TRBV9
CDR3aa: CASSFSGLRYNEQFF

j_gene: TRBJ2-3
len: 14
v_gene: TRBV27
CDR3aa: CASSFEGWADTQYF

j_gene: TRBJ2-1
len: 14
v_gene: TRBV5-4
CDR3aa: CASSLPESYNEQFF

j_gene: TRBJ2-5
len: 13
v_gene: TRBV7-9
CDR3aa: CASSPSGQETQYF

j_gene: TRBJ2-1
len: 16
v_gene: TRBV27
CDR3aa: CASSPSTGGHYNEQFF

j_gene: TRBJ2-7
len: 15
v_gene: TRBV28
CDR3aa: CASSFTGVPAYEQYF

j_gene: TRBJ2-3
len: 16
v_gene: TRBV20-1
CDR3aa: CSARDASRGLTDTQYF

j_gene: TRBJ2-7
len: 11
v_gene: TRBV6-2/TRBV6-3
CDR3aa: CASSIGTEQYF

j_gene: TRBJ2-1
len: 17
v_gene: TRBV5-1
CDR3aa: CASSLLGSGRARNEQFF

j_gene: TRBJ1-1
len: 13
v_gene: TRBV5-1
CDR3aa: CASSPFSNTEAFF

j_gene: TRBJ2-2
len: 13
v_gene: TRBV7-9
CDR3aa: CASSGTETGELFF

j_gene: TRBJ2-5
len: 14
v_gene: TRBV7-9
CDR3aa: CASSSFTPLETQYF

j_gene: TRBJ1-1
len: 15
v_gene: TRBV13
CDR3aa: CASSTSGGAGTEAFF

j_gene: TRBJ2-7
len: 16
v_gene: TRBV29-1
CDR3aa: CSVEFGQRGFSYEQYF

j_gene: TRBJ2-5
len: 13
v_gene: TRBV7-9
CDR3aa: CASSFSPRETQYF

j_gene: TRBJ2-5
len: 15
v_gene: TRBV4-1
CDR3aa: CASSQPGLAEETQYF

j_gene: TRBJ2-1
len: 12
v_gene: TRBV28
CDR3aa: CAIRQGYNEQFF

j_gene: TRBJ2-5
len: 16
v_gene: TRBV29-1
CDR3aa: CSVEREGGGWQETQYF

j_gene: TRBJ2-7
len: 15
v_gene: TRBV14
CDR3aa: CASSQSPGARHEQYF

j_gene: TRBJ2-7
len: 14
v_gene: TRBV20-1
CDR3aa: CSARGVVGGYEQYF

j_gene: TRBJ1-1
len: 15
v_gene: TRBV19
CDR3aa: CASSITGQPNTEAFF

j_gene: TRBJ2-7
len: 14
v_gene: TRBV6-5
CDR3aa: CASSYGTGGYEQYF

j_gene: TRBJ2-7
len: 13
v_gene: TRBV13
CDR3aa: CASSLALDYEQYF

j_gene: TRBJ1-5
len: 13
v_gene: TRBV7-2
CDR3aa: CASSPGGLQPQHF

j_gene: TRBJ2-3
len: 16
v_gene: TRBV11-2
CDR3aa: CASSLMVSSPADTQYF

j_gene: TRBJ2-3
len: 16
v_gene: TRBV6-5
CDR3aa: CASSYWAGDGTDTQYF

j_gene: TRBJ2-7
len: 17
v_gene: TRBV3-1
CDR3aa: CASSPGWGSGAPGEQYF

j_gene: TRBJ2-3
len: 13
v_gene: TRBV29-1
CDR3aa: CSVHIGSTDTQYF

j_gene: TRBJ2-5
len: 13
v_gene: TRBV7-3
CDR3aa: CASSLMGEETQYF

j_gene: TRBJ1-1
len: 15
v_gene: TRBV4-3
CDR3aa: CASSQGVGENTEAFF

j_gene: TRBJ2-1
len: 16
v_gene: TRBV10-3
CDR3aa: CAISESGGSSYNEQFF

j_gene: TRBJ2-1
len: 17
v_gene: TRBV4-3
CDR3aa: CASSQAPGTGFYNEQFF

j_gene: TRBJ2-7
len: 16
v_gene: TRBV20-1
CDR3aa: CSARLPTGVNVYEQYF

j_gene: TRBJ1-2
len: 15
v_gene: TRBV4-3
CDR3aa: CASSPRVESNYGYTF

j_gene: TRBJ2-7
len: 13
v_gene: TRBV4-1
CDR3aa: CASSPRDNYEQYF

j_gene: TRBJ2-1
len: 15
v_gene: TRBV5-1
CDR3aa: CASRLLAGSYNEQFF

j_gene: TRBJ2-2
len: 14
v_gene: TRBV7-9
CDR3aa: CASSLSGRTGELFF

j_gene: TRBJ2-5
len: 15
v_gene: TRBV29-1
CDR3aa: CSVEDLDRGGETQYF

j_gene: TRBJ1-4
len: 14
v_gene: TRBV12-3/TRBV12-4
CDR3aa: CASSLWGIDEKLFF

j_gene: TRBJ2-7
len: 13
v_gene: TRBV20-1
CDR3aa: CSAVTGTNYEQYF

j_gene: TRBJ1-2
len: 15
v_gene: TRBV29-1
CDR3aa: CSVSTGRDSNYGYTF

j_gene: TRBJ2-2
len: 15
v_gene: TRBV12-3/TRBV12-4
CDR3aa: CASSGDRGHTGELVF

j_gene: TRBJ2-7
len: 14
v_gene: TRBV28
CDR3aa: CASSTRGYPYEQYF

j_gene: TRBJ2-1
len: 19
v_gene: TRBV9
CDR3aa: CASRHRQGKLAGGSAEQFF

j_gene: TRBJ2-3
len: 15
v_gene: TRBV5-4
CDR3aa: CASSRRSAGGDTQYF

j_gene: TRBJ2-3
len: 12
v_gene: TRBV7-3
CDR3aa: CASSWLTDTQYF

j_gene: TRBJ2-1
len: 15
v_gene: TRBV7-9
CDR3aa: CASSSRTWPDNEQFF